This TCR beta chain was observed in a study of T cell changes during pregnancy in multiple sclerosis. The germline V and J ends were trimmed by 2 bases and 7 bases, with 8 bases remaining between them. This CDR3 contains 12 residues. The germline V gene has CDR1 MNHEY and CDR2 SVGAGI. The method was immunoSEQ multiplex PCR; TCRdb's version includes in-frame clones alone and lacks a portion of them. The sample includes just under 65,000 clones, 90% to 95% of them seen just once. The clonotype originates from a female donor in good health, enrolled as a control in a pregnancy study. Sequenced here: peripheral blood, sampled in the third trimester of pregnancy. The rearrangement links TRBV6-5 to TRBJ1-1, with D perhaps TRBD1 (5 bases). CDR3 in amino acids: CASSYGGVEAFF. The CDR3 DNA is TGTGCCAGCAGTTACGGGGGGGTTGAAGCTTTCTTT.